Below are 3 T cell receptor beta chains sequenced from a single sample in a study of blood T cell repertoires in COVID-19. The assay was immunoSEQ multiplex PCR, and TCRdb's table has in-frame clones only and misses some. In the table there are 35,000 or so clones, around nine tenths of which are singletons. Sequenced material: peripheral blood. The origin of the receptors is a human donor in a cohort sampled during active COVID-19.

The CDR3 DNA sequence: TGCGCCAGCAGCCAAGAGGCCGGACAGGGGTCGCGGGAGCAGTTCTTC. This codes for CASSQEAGQGSREQFF. This chain joins TRBV4-3 and TRBJ2-1; 9 nucleotides match TRBD1. CDR1 and CDR2 (germline): LGHNA, YSLEER. The junction had 10 bases not matched to a gene; V was cut back by 0 bases and J by 10 bases. The CDR3 has 16 amino acids.

This rearrangement joins TRBV15 to TRBJ2-6; unclear D gene. Trimming cost V 1 base and J 2 bases, with 6 bases left between them. The CDR3 totals 15 residues. Per the germline V gene, CDR1 is LNHNV and CDR2 is YYDKDF (reference sequence). CDR3 amino acids: CATSRVQPGANVLTF. The CDR3 nucleotides are TGTGCCACCAGCAGAGTACAGCCTGGGGCCAACGTCCTGACTTTC.

This clone was seen only once. The genes are TRBV24-1 and TRBJ2-3; the D gene is possibly TRBD1 (6 bases). V was cut by 6 bases and J by 2 bases, with 14 bases left in between. The CDR3 has 15 residues. The germline gives CDR1 KGHDR, CDR2 SFDVKD. CDR3 in amino acids: CATSSRDILTDTQYF. In DNA form, the CDR3 reads TGTGCCACCAGTTCCAGGGACATCCTCACAGATACGCAGTATTTT.